A selection of T cell receptor beta chains follows, all from one sample in a study of identical twins. TCRdb fed the 5' RACE reads into MiXCR, producing one record per CDR3 protein. This table holds roughly 480,000 distinct CDR3 sequences, 24% found once. This sample also appeared in a second study, on T cells expressing NK-cell markers.

Sequencing input: CD4+ T cells sorted from blood. These receptors all come from a woman aged 18-35 years in good health. CDR3s include the opening cysteine and the closing phenylalanine or tryptophan. The D gene is left open where the match is weak. Clone size is not always given. Where it is, it says once, few, many or a class for expanded clones.

j_call	d_call	clone_size	v_call	cdr3_nt	cdr3_aa
TRBJ2-3	NA	many	TRBV4-3	TGCGCCAGCAGCCATACAGCTTCTAGCACAGATACGCAGTATTTT	CASSHTASSTDTQYF
TRBJ2-1	NA	NA	TRBV5-1	TGCGCCAGCAGCTTGATCGGTAGTACCTACAATGAGCAGTTCTTC	CASSLIGSTYNEQFF
TRBJ2-1	NA	NA	TRBV5-1	TGCGCCAGCAGCTTCCGACAGGCCTACAATGAGCAGTTCTTC	CASSFRQAYNEQFF
TRBJ2-3	NA	few	TRBV9	TGTGCCAGCAGCGTAGCCGACTTAAGGACAGATACGCAGTATTTT	CASSVADLRTDTQYF
TRBJ2-5	NA	NA	TRBV12-5	TGTGCTAGTGGTTTGGCGAACAGGGCCGAGACCCAGTACTTC	CASGLANRAETQYF
TRBJ2-3	NA	NA	TRBV3-1	TGTGCCAGCAGCCAAGGGGTAATCAGAGGGCAGGGTACGCAGTATTTT	CASSQGVIRGQGTQYF
TRBJ1-2	NA	NA	TRBV18	TGTGCCAGCTCACCTAACAGGGAAGGCTACACCTTC	CASSPNREGYTF
TRBJ2-5	NA	NA	TRBV12-3/TRBV12-4	TGTGCCAGCAGTTTAGGGGCATCGGAGACCCAGTACTTC	CASSLGASETQYF
TRBJ2-7	NA	few	TRBV10-3	TGTGCCATCAGTGGGACGGCCCACTACGAGCAGTACTTC	CAISGTAHYEQYF
TRBJ2-6	NA	few	TRBV6-1	TGTGCCAGCAGTCAAACAGGGTTTGACGTCCTGACTTTC	CASSQTGFDVLTF
TRBJ1-2	NA	few	TRBV5-6	TGTGCCAGCAGCTTATTCTGGGACGAACACGGACACGGCTACACCTTC	CASSLFWDEHGHGYTF
TRBJ2-3	NA	few	TRBV13	TGTGCCAGCAGCTTTCCTCACACAGATACGCAGTATTTT	CASSFPHTDTQYF
TRBJ2-5	NA	NA	TRBV14	TGTGCCAGCAGCCTCTGGACTGGAGGGGAAGAGACCCAGTACTTC	CASSLWTGGEETQYF
TRBJ2-7	TRBD1	few	TRBV10-3	TGTGCCATCAGGGACAGGGGGTTTTACGAGCAGTACTTC	CAIRDRGFYEQYF
TRBJ2-3	NA	once	TRBV20-1	TGCAGTGCATCCAGGGTTGACGGCACAGATACGCAGTATTTT	CSASRVDGTDTQYF
TRBJ2-5	NA	few	TRBV29-1	TGCAGCGTGACTGATTGGACCCAGTACTTC	CSVTDWTQYF
TRBJ2-7	NA	NA	TRBV3-1	TGTGCCAGCAGCCAAGATTTGAAGACTTGGGGGACGGGCTCCTACGAGCAGTACTTC	CASSQDLKTWGTGSYEQYF
TRBJ2-5	NA	NA	TRBV2	TGTGCCAGCAGTACGGGGACCACCACCCAAGAGACCCAGTACTTC	CASSTGTTTQETQYF
TRBJ2-3	NA	NA	TRBV12-3/TRBV12-4	TGTGCCAGCGCGGAGAGAGGGACAGATACGCAGTATTTT	CASAERGTDTQYF
TRBJ2-3	NA	NA	TRBV7-9	TGTGCCAGCAGCTTAGTTGGGGTGGTCACAGATACGCAGTATTTT	CASSLVGVVTDTQYF
TRBJ1-6	NA	NA	TRBV5-1	TGCGCCAGCAGCAACAGGACCAGCTCCTATAATTCACCCCTCCACTTT	CASSNRTSSYNSPLHF
TRBJ2-5	TRBD2	NA	TRBV7-2	TGTGCCAGCAGCATGGGACTACCCATCCAAGAGACCCAGTACTTC	CASSMGLPIQETQYF
TRBJ2-7	TRBD2	NA	TRBV10-3	TGTGCCATCAGTGCTGTCGCGGGGGGTTACGAGCAGTACTTC	CAISAVAGGYEQYF
TRBJ2-1	NA	NA	TRBV5-1	TGCGCCAGCAGCTTGGTTCCCCCCGAGGGTGAGCAGTTCTTC	CASSLVPPEGEQFF
TRBJ2-3	NA	NA	TRBV12-3/TRBV12-4	TGTGCCAGCAGTACCTTCGTGGAGTGGGCAGATACGCAGTATTTT	CASSTFVEWADTQYF
TRBJ2-4	TRBD2	NA	TRBV20-1	TGCAGTGCGAGCGGGGGGGCATCAAAAAACATTCAGTACTTC	CSASGGASKNIQYF
TRBJ2-5	NA	few	TRBV10-3	TGTGCCATCAGCCACGAGGAGACCCAGTACTTC	CAISHEETQYF
TRBJ2-7	TRBD1	few	TRBV5-1	TGCGCCAGCAGCATCCGGACAGGGGGCCCGGACGAGCAGTACTTC	CASSIRTGGPDEQYF
TRBJ2-7	NA	many	TRBV5-1	TGTGCCAGCAGCTTGGCCGGCAGCTCCTACGAGCAGTACTTC	CASSLAGSSYEQYF
TRBJ1-1	NA	few	TRBV12-3/TRBV12-4	TGTGCCAGCAGTTTAATTGTAGGTGAAGCTTTCTTT	CASSLIVGEAFF
TRBJ1-5	TRBD1	few	TRBV20-1	TGCAGTGCTGGGGAAAACAGGGGAGGTAAGCCCCAGCATTTT	CSAGENRGGKPQHF
TRBJ1-5	NA	NA	TRBV3-1	TGTGCCAGCAGCCAAGGAGGGGGAGCCCAGCATTTT	CASSQGGGAQHF
TRBJ1-1	NA	NA	TRBV20-1	TGCAGTGCCCGACGTGAGATGGCTTTCTTT	CSARREMAFF
TRBJ1-1	TRBD1	NA	TRBV12-5	TGTGCTAGTGGTTTAAGGGGGCAGGGGAACACTGAAGCTTTCTTT	CASGLRGQGNTEAFF
TRBJ1-4	NA	NA	TRBV6-1	TGTGCCAGCAGTACGGGACGGCTTAATGAAAAACTGTTTTTT	CASSTGRLNEKLFF
TRBJ2-7	TRBD2	few	TRBV7-8	TGTGCCAGCAGCTTAATGGCTAGCGGGACCCACGTCTACGAGCAGTACTTC	CASSLMASGTHVYEQYF
TRBJ2-2	NA	NA	TRBV10-3	TGTGCCATCGGCGGGGCCGGGGAGCTGTTTTTT	CAIGGAGELFF
TRBJ1-3	NA	few	TRBV3-1	TGTGCCAGCAGCCAAGTCGTGTCGACGGGAGGAAACACCATATATTTT	CASSQVVSTGGNTIYF
TRBJ2-3	TRBD1	few	TRBV5-1	TGCGCCAGCAGCGTGGACAGGGGATACACAGATACGCAGTATTTT	CASSVDRGYTDTQYF
TRBJ1-4	TRBD1	few	TRBV6-5	TGTGCCAGCAGTTCACAGGGGAAACTGTTTTTT	CASSSQGKLFF
TRBJ2-7	TRBD2	NA	TRBV6-1	TGTGCCAGCAGTGAAATCTTCCCGGGAGGCGAGCAGTACTTC	CASSEIFPGGEQYF
TRBJ2-3	TRBD2	NA	TRBV15	TGTGCCACCAGCAGCGGGGTAGCGGGGAACACAGATACGCAGTATTTT	CATSSGVAGNTDTQYF
TRBJ1-6	NA	NA	TRBV24-1	TGTGCCGCAACGGGACTTTATTCACCCCTCCACTTT	CAATGLYSPLHF
TRBJ2-7	NA	NA	TRBV10-2	TGCGCCAGCAGTGTACGCGACAGCTACGAGCAGTACTTC	CASSVRDSYEQYF
TRBJ2-3	NA	NA	TRBV12-3/TRBV12-4	TGTGCCAGCAATTGGGGTGAGGGCGTTACGCAGTATTTT	CASNWGEGVTQYF
TRBJ2-3	NA	many	TRBV7-2	TGTGCCAGCAGCTTGACAGGAGATACGCAGTATTTT	CASSLTGDTQYF
TRBJ2-2	TRBD2	NA	TRBV10-2	TGCGCCACCTTAGCGGGGGGTGTCGGCGGGGAGCTGTTTTTT	CATLAGGVGGELFF
TRBJ2-5	NA	NA	TRBV29-1	TGCAGCGCCGCCGGCACGGGCCGAACAGAGACCCAGTACTTC	CSAAGTGRTETQYF